This is a list of T cell receptor beta chains from one sample in a study of blood T cell repertoires in COVID-19. This table comes from immunoSEQ multiplex PCR, and its TCRdb copy is limited to in-frame clones, with some not included. The profile shows over 65,000 clones, 80% to 85% of them singletons. The sample consisted of peripheral blood. The receptor set was obtained from a man older than 75 with acute or convalescent COVID-19. Both conserved end residues are part of each CDR3. Fields, in order: J gene, CDR3 length, clone size, V gene, D gene, CDR3 protein, CDR3 DNA. D genes are given only for firm matches. Not all rows give a size; the values are once, few, many and, for expanded clones, a class.

j_gene: TRBJ1-2; len: 11; abundance: many; v_gene: TRBV7-6; d_gene: -; CDR3aa: CASFGQGGYTF; CDR3nt: TGTGCCAGCTTTGGGCAGGGCGGCTACACCTTC
j_gene: TRBJ1-3; len: 14; abundance: few; v_gene: TRBV19; d_gene: -; CDR3aa: CASREANSGNTIYF; CDR3nt: TGTGCCAGTAGGGAGGCTAACTCTGGAAACACCATATATTTT
j_gene: TRBJ2-1; len: 18; abundance: -; v_gene: TRBV11-2; d_gene: TRBD2; CDR3aa: CASSLEWTSGRTYNEQFF; CDR3nt: TGTGCCAGCAGCTTAGAATGGACTAGCGGGAGGACCTACAATGAGCAGTTCTTC
j_gene: TRBJ2-6; len: 17; abundance: -; v_gene: TRBV7-3; d_gene: -; CDR3aa: CASSLMAGNSGANVLTF; CDR3nt: TGTGCCAGCAGCTTAATGGCAGGGAACTCTGGGGCCAACGTCCTGACTTTC
j_gene: TRBJ1-1; len: 15; abundance: -; v_gene: TRBV19; d_gene: TRBD1; CDR3aa: CASSKGDRRGTEAFF; CDR3nt: TGTGCCAGTAGTAAAGGGGACAGGAGGGGCACTGAAGCTTTCTTT
j_gene: TRBJ1-2; len: 14; abundance: -; v_gene: TRBV2; d_gene: -; CDR3aa: CASRPTASRYGYTF; CDR3nt: TGTGCCAGCAGACCCACCGCGTCCCGCTATGGCTACACCTTC
j_gene: TRBJ1-6; len: 15; abundance: few; v_gene: TRBV30; d_gene: TRBD1; CDR3aa: CAWTARQGGNSPLHF; CDR3nt: TGTGCCTGGACAGCCCGACAGGGCGGGAATTCACCCCTCCACTTT
j_gene: TRBJ1-2; len: 15; abundance: -; v_gene: TRBV28; d_gene: TRBD1; CDR3aa: CASSLVGRGPGGYTF; CDR3nt: TGTGCCAGCAGTCTCGTTGGCAGGGGGCCGGGGGGCTACACCTTC
j_gene: TRBJ1-2; len: 15; abundance: -; v_gene: TRBV10-1; d_gene: TRBD1; CDR3aa: CASSESQGAPSGYTF; CDR3nt: TGCGCCAGCAGTGAATCCCAGGGGGCTCCGTCTGGCTACACCTTC
j_gene: TRBJ1-5; len: 17; abundance: -; v_gene: TRBV28; d_gene: -; CDR3aa: CASSFRGRLIRNQPQHF; CDR3nt: TGTGCCAGCAGTTTCAGGGGACGGCTGATCCGGAATCAGCCCCAGCATTTT
j_gene: TRBJ2-7; len: 15; abundance: -; v_gene: TRBV6-2/TRBV6-3; d_gene: -; CDR3aa: CASSYSRGAPGEQYF; CDR3nt: TGTGCCAGCAGTTACTCTCGGGGGGCGCCCGGCGAGCAGTACTTC
j_gene: TRBJ1-2; len: 14; abundance: -; v_gene: TRBV5-1; d_gene: -; CDR3aa: CASSLGSSNYGYTF; CDR3nt: TGCGCCAGCAGCTTGGGGAGTAGTAACTATGGCTACACCTTC
j_gene: TRBJ1-6; len: 16; abundance: -; v_gene: TRBV10-3; d_gene: TRBD1; CDR3aa: CAISPGQGAANSPLHF; CDR3nt: TGTGCCATCAGTCCGGGACAGGGGGCGGCGAATTCACCCCTCCACTTT
j_gene: TRBJ1-4; len: 13; abundance: -; v_gene: TRBV24-1; d_gene: -; CDR3aa: CATTLYTNEKLFF; CDR3nt: TGTGCCACGACACTCTATACTAATGAAAAACTGTTTTTT
j_gene: TRBJ2-1; len: 16; abundance: -; v_gene: TRBV7-2; d_gene: TRBD1; CDR3aa: CASSLGEDREFDEQFF; CDR3nt: TGTGCCAGCAGCTTAGGGGAGGACAGGGAATTTGATGAGCAGTTCTTC
j_gene: TRBJ1-5; len: 13; abundance: -; v_gene: TRBV6-5; d_gene: -; CDR3aa: CASRLDSSQPQHF; CDR3nt: TGTGCCAGCAGGCTGGACAGTTCACAGCCCCAGCATTTT
j_gene: TRBJ1-5; len: 18; abundance: few; v_gene: TRBV5-5; d_gene: TRBD1; CDR3aa: CASSESPGQGDSNQPQHF; CDR3nt: TGTGCCAGCAGCGAGAGCCCGGGACAGGGCGATAGCAATCAGCCCCAGCATTTT
j_gene: TRBJ1-2; len: 13; abundance: -; v_gene: TRBV18; d_gene: -; CDR3aa: CASSPGGDDGYTF; CDR3nt: TGTGCCAGCTCACCTGGAGGGGATGATGGCTACACCTTC
j_gene: TRBJ2-5; len: 14; abundance: -; v_gene: TRBV5-4; d_gene: TRBD1; CDR3aa: CASSPPGTEKTQYF; CDR3nt: TGTGCCAGCAGCCCCCCGGGGACAGAAAAGACCCAGTACTTC
j_gene: TRBJ2-4; len: 15; abundance: -; v_gene: TRBV18; d_gene: -; CDR3aa: CASSPSRSRQNIQYF; CDR3nt: TGTGCCAGCTCACCTTCCCGGAGTCGGCAAAACATTCAGTACTTC
j_gene: TRBJ2-2; len: 14; abundance: -; v_gene: TRBV20-1; d_gene: TRBD2; CDR3aa: CSASEGGPPGELFF; CDR3nt: TGCAGTGCTAGTGAGGGAGGGCCGCCCGGGGAGCTGTTTTTT
j_gene: TRBJ2-7; len: 14; abundance: -; v_gene: TRBV28; d_gene: TRBD1; CDR3aa: CASSLAGGSYEQYF; CDR3nt: TGTGCCAGCAGTTTAGCAGGGGGCTCCTACGAGCAGTACTTC
j_gene: TRBJ2-5; len: 17; abundance: -; v_gene: TRBV5-1; d_gene: TRBD2; CDR3aa: CASSLGGRGRVQETQYF; CDR3nt: TGCGCCAGCAGCCTAGGTGGTCGCGGGAGGGTCCAAGAGACCCAGTACTTC
j_gene: TRBJ2-7; len: 14; abundance: -; v_gene: TRBV27; d_gene: TRBD1; CDR3aa: CASSRQGSSYEQYF; CDR3nt: TGTGCCAGCAGTCGACAGGGGTCCTCCTACGAGCAGTACTTC
j_gene: TRBJ2-3; len: 14; abundance: -; v_gene: TRBV2; d_gene: -; CDR3aa: CASSDGGNADTQYF; CDR3nt: TGTGCCAGCAGTGATGGGGGGAACGCAGATACGCAGTATTTT
j_gene: TRBJ1-5; len: 12; abundance: many; v_gene: TRBV27; d_gene: -; CDR3aa: CASSLRGQPQHF; CDR3nt: TGTGCCAGCAGTCTCAGGGGTCAGCCCCAGCATTTT
j_gene: TRBJ1-4; len: 16; abundance: -; v_gene: TRBV6-5; d_gene: -; CDR3aa: CASSYLPGVTNEKLFF; CDR3nt: TGTGCCAGCAGTTACCTCCCAGGGGTAACTAATGAAAAACTGTTTTTT
j_gene: TRBJ2-2; len: 18; abundance: -; v_gene: TRBV19; d_gene: -; CDR3aa: CASSRPQRSGVNTGELFF; CDR3nt: TGTGCCAGTAGTAGGCCACAGCGGAGTGGCGTGAACACCGGGGAGCTGTTTTTT
j_gene: TRBJ2-1; len: 13; abundance: -; v_gene: TRBV3-1/TRBV3-2; d_gene: -; CDR3aa: CASSHYSDNEQFF; CDR3nt: TGTGCCAGCAGCCACTATTCGGACAATGAGCAGTTCTTC
j_gene: TRBJ1-1; len: 12; abundance: -; v_gene: TRBV27; d_gene: TRBD1; CDR3aa: CASSARDREAFF; CDR3nt: TGTGCCAGCAGTGCCCGGGACAGAGAAGCTTTCTTT
j_gene: TRBJ1-5; len: 16; abundance: -; v_gene: TRBV5-1; d_gene: -; CDR3aa: CASSLGHLASNQPQHF; CDR3nt: TGCGCCAGCAGCTTGGGACATTTGGCTAGCAATCAGCCCCAGCATTTT
j_gene: TRBJ1-6; len: 14; abundance: -; v_gene: TRBV28; d_gene: TRBD1; CDR3aa: CASSSGQGRTPLHF; CDR3nt: TGTGCCAGCAGTTCCGGACAGGGACGGACACCCCTCCACTTT
j_gene: TRBJ2-1; len: 14; abundance: -; v_gene: TRBV11-2; d_gene: -; CDR3aa: CASSFGGFYNEQFF; CDR3nt: TGTGCCAGCAGCTTCGGCGGGTTTTACAATGAGCAGTTCTTC
j_gene: TRBJ1-1; len: 13; abundance: -; v_gene: TRBV7-6; d_gene: -; CDR3aa: CASSLARETEAFF; CDR3nt: TGTGCCAGCAGCTTAGCTCGGGAGACAGAAGCTTTCTTT
j_gene: TRBJ1-1; len: 15; abundance: -; v_gene: TRBV27; d_gene: TRBD1; CDR3aa: CASSRIDRVNTEAFF; CDR3nt: TGTGCCAGCAGCCGAATTGACAGGGTGAACACTGAAGCTTTCTTT
j_gene: TRBJ1-6; len: 15; abundance: -; v_gene: TRBV4-3; d_gene: -; CDR3aa: CASSQAPTYNSPLHF; CDR3nt: TGCGCCAGCAGCCAAGCCCCGACTTATAATTCACCCCTCCACTTT
j_gene: TRBJ1-2; len: 11; abundance: -; v_gene: TRBV19; d_gene: -; CDR3aa: CASSADYGYTF; CDR3nt: TGTGCCAGTAGTGCAGACTATGGCTACACCTTC
j_gene: TRBJ2-1; len: 19; abundance: -; v_gene: TRBV4-3; d_gene: TRBD2; CDR3aa: CASSQDPLAGGPSYNEQFF; CDR3nt: TGCGCCAGCAGCCAAGATCCCCTAGCGGGAGGGCCGAGTTACAATGAGCAGTTCTTC
j_gene: TRBJ2-3; len: 14; abundance: many; v_gene: TRBV6-4; d_gene: TRBD1; CDR3aa: CASGQGGHTDTQYF; CDR3nt: TGTGCCAGCGGACAGGGGGGGCACACAGATACGCAGTATTTT
j_gene: TRBJ2-3; len: 15; abundance: -; v_gene: TRBV7-2; d_gene: -; CDR3aa: CASSLGGPKVDTQYF; CDR3nt: TGTGCCAGCAGCTTAGGCGGCCCCAAGGTAGATACGCAGTATTTT
j_gene: TRBJ1-5; len: 14; abundance: -; v_gene: TRBV6-5; d_gene: -; CDR3aa: CASRSGYSNQPQHF; CDR3nt: TGTGCCAGCAGGTCAGGCTATAGCAATCAGCCCCAGCATTTT